This is a list of T cell receptor beta chains from one sample in a study of cytomegalovirus exposure and HLA in healthy donors. Generated by immunoSEQ multiplex PCR, the TCRdb table keeps only in-frame clones and is missing some. The data show 150,000 to 200,000 clones, with less than 80% seen just once and 2.5% to 3.5% held by the top ten. The sample was PBMCs. The source of these receptors is a man in his forties in good health and CMV-seronegative. Both conserved end residues are part of each CDR3. The order of the fields is CDR3 length, V gene, D gene, J gene, CDR3 protein. A D gene is named only where the DNA matches it firmly.

CDR3 length: 16; V gene: TRBV7-9; D gene: -; J gene: TRBJ1-6; CDR3 protein: CASNAGGPTYNSPLHF
CDR3 length: 18; V gene: TRBV2; D gene: TRBD1; J gene: TRBJ1-1; CDR3 protein: CASSVRDRSVRMNTEAFF
CDR3 length: 13; V gene: TRBV25-1; D gene: -; J gene: TRBJ2-3; CDR3 protein: CASSRVTDDTQYF
CDR3 length: 14; V gene: TRBV7-2; D gene: -; J gene: TRBJ1-6; CDR3 protein: CASGPTGVDGPLHF
CDR3 length: 14; V gene: TRBV9; D gene: -; J gene: TRBJ1-5; CDR3 protein: CASSVEPGLKPQHF
CDR3 length: 16; V gene: TRBV5-1; D gene: TRBD2; J gene: TRBJ2-1; CDR3 protein: CASRTTEREVYNEQFF
CDR3 length: 15; V gene: TRBV18; D gene: -; J gene: TRBJ2-2; CDR3 protein: CASSPLTGETGELFF
CDR3 length: 14; V gene: TRBV7-9; D gene: -; J gene: TRBJ1-4; CDR3 protein: CSSSRLTGNEKLFF
CDR3 length: 14; V gene: TRBV7-3; D gene: TRBD1; J gene: TRBJ1-1; CDR3 protein: CASSPGQGSTEAFF
CDR3 length: 17; V gene: TRBV19; D gene: TRBD1; J gene: TRBJ2-7; CDR3 protein: CASSPGTGGYQAHEQYF
CDR3 length: 14; V gene: TRBV7-2; D gene: TRBD1; J gene: TRBJ2-6; CDR3 protein: CASSRTGVANVLTF
CDR3 length: 15; V gene: TRBV5-1; D gene: -; J gene: TRBJ1-4; CDR3 protein: CASSKDSRDNEKLFF
CDR3 length: 15; V gene: TRBV6-1; D gene: -; J gene: TRBJ1-2; CDR3 protein: CASSEGRTRTMSYTF
CDR3 length: 15; V gene: TRBV5-6; D gene: -; J gene: TRBJ2-6; CDR3 protein: CASSFDRFGANVLTF
CDR3 length: 18; V gene: TRBV5-4; D gene: TRBD2; J gene: TRBJ2-2; CDR3 protein: CASSPPPTSGGKSGELFF
CDR3 length: 13; V gene: TRBV25-1; D gene: -; J gene: TRBJ2-5; CDR3 protein: CASSDSGVETQYF
CDR3 length: 14; V gene: TRBV6-5; D gene: TRBD2; J gene: TRBJ2-7; CDR3 protein: CASTLAGGSYEQYF
CDR3 length: 13; V gene: TRBV2; D gene: TRBD2; J gene: TRBJ2-1; CDR3 protein: CASSERLASEQFF
CDR3 length: 15; V gene: TRBV7-7; D gene: TRBD1; J gene: TRBJ2-5; CDR3 protein: CASSSSGQGGETQYF
CDR3 length: 15; V gene: TRBV7-9; D gene: TRBD1; J gene: TRBJ1-2; CDR3 protein: CASSLYGQGAGGYTF
CDR3 length: 14; V gene: TRBV7-9; D gene: -; J gene: TRBJ1-1; CDR3 protein: CASSLDLRAAEAFF
CDR3 length: 18; V gene: TRBV5-1; D gene: -; J gene: TRBJ2-2; CDR3 protein: CASSLFIGRVPNTGELFF
CDR3 length: 15; V gene: TRBV6-5; D gene: TRBD1; J gene: TRBJ1-2; CDR3 protein: CASSYSSPTGYGYTF
CDR3 length: 14; V gene: TRBV9; D gene: -; J gene: TRBJ1-1; CDR3 protein: CASSVGRMGTEAFF
CDR3 length: 17; V gene: TRBV15; D gene: TRBD1; J gene: TRBJ1-4; CDR3 protein: CATSRIGGGAHNEKLFF
CDR3 length: 13; V gene: TRBV10-3; D gene: TRBD1; J gene: TRBJ2-7; CDR3 protein: CAIDRGVGGEQYF
CDR3 length: 14; V gene: TRBV27; D gene: TRBD1; J gene: TRBJ2-7; CDR3 protein: CASSLRDRVYEQYF
CDR3 length: 13; V gene: TRBV4-2; D gene: -; J gene: TRBJ2-7; CDR3 protein: CASSQDWTTMQYF
CDR3 length: 12; V gene: TRBV30; D gene: -; J gene: TRBJ2-7; CDR3 protein: CAWSATALEQYF
CDR3 length: 13; V gene: TRBV2; D gene: TRBD1; J gene: TRBJ1-1; CDR3 protein: CASGQGENTEAFF
CDR3 length: 17; V gene: TRBV11-3; D gene: -; J gene: TRBJ2-2; CDR3 protein: CASSLDYLRANTGELFF
CDR3 length: 11; V gene: TRBV29-1; D gene: -; J gene: TRBJ2-5; CDR3 protein: CSGQNKETQYF
CDR3 length: 15; V gene: TRBV4-2; D gene: TRBD2; J gene: TRBJ2-1; CDR3 protein: CASSLRGGGDNEQFF
CDR3 length: 16; V gene: TRBV21-1; D gene: -; J gene: TRBJ1-6; CDR3 protein: CASSKAEFYYNSPLHF
CDR3 length: 15; V gene: TRBV2; D gene: TRBD1; J gene: TRBJ1-1; CDR3 protein: CASSRTGVRNTEAFF
CDR3 length: 13; V gene: TRBV27; D gene: -; J gene: TRBJ1-1; CDR3 protein: CASRGLWNTEAFF
CDR3 length: 19; V gene: TRBV7-4; D gene: TRBD1; J gene: TRBJ1-5; CDR3 protein: CASSLVGGQEFYSNQPQHF
CDR3 length: 13; V gene: TRBV7-2; D gene: -; J gene: TRBJ2-3; CDR3 protein: CASSHSQGNTQYF
CDR3 length: 15; V gene: TRBV6-6; D gene: -; J gene: TRBJ2-1; CDR3 protein: CASTPEDWDYNEQFF
CDR3 length: 14; V gene: TRBV5-4; D gene: -; J gene: TRBJ1-1; CDR3 protein: CASSLRRGSTEAFF
CDR3 length: 11; V gene: TRBV11-2; D gene: -; J gene: TRBJ2-7; CDR3 protein: CASSLKQMQYF
CDR3 length: 14; V gene: TRBV7-2; D gene: TRBD1; J gene: TRBJ1-6; CDR3 protein: CASSLEGAGSPLHF
CDR3 length: 15; V gene: TRBV29-1; D gene: -; J gene: TRBJ2-1; CDR3 protein: CSVVVDLSSYNEQFF
CDR3 length: 14; V gene: TRBV6-1; D gene: TRBD2; J gene: TRBJ2-5; CDR3 protein: CASSQLATGETQYF
CDR3 length: 13; V gene: TRBV11-3; D gene: -; J gene: TRBJ2-3; CDR3 protein: CASSLGEPDTQYF
CDR3 length: 15; V gene: TRBV27; D gene: TRBD1; J gene: TRBJ1-2; CDR3 protein: CASSPEGRGQRGYTF
CDR3 length: 15; V gene: TRBV11-3; D gene: TRBD2; J gene: TRBJ2-1; CDR3 protein: CASSNLAGGIGEQFF
CDR3 length: 15; V gene: TRBV25-1; D gene: -; J gene: TRBJ1-2; CDR3 protein: CASSDLQGTTNGYTF
CDR3 length: 16; V gene: TRBV2; D gene: TRBD1; J gene: TRBJ1-4; CDR3 protein: CASTRISGTGVEKLFF
CDR3 length: 13; V gene: TRBV6-4; D gene: -; J gene: TRBJ2-3; CDR3 protein: CASSEQAGDTQYF
CDR3 length: 14; V gene: TRBV7-9; D gene: TRBD1; J gene: TRBJ1-2; CDR3 protein: CSSSSGQGADGYTF
CDR3 length: 15; V gene: TRBV6-5; D gene: TRBD2; J gene: TRBJ2-7; CDR3 protein: CASRPKLAGAYEQYF
CDR3 length: 13; V gene: TRBV29-1; D gene: TRBD2; J gene: TRBJ2-1; CDR3 protein: CSVEAGGGTEQFF
CDR3 length: 16; V gene: TRBV19; D gene: TRBD1; J gene: TRBJ1-5; CDR3 protein: CASSIGTGGLGQPQHF
CDR3 length: 18; V gene: TRBV15; D gene: -; J gene: TRBJ1-3; CDR3 protein: CATSRLGLGAGGRNTIYF
CDR3 length: 16; V gene: TRBV5-6; D gene: -; J gene: TRBJ1-2; CDR3 protein: CASSLGFTRANYGYTF
CDR3 length: 18; V gene: TRBV27; D gene: TRBD2; J gene: TRBJ2-1; CDR3 protein: CASSFTPLAFSSYNEQFF